This T cell receptor (beta chain) stems from a study of regulatory T cells in long-lasting Graves disease. In building TCR beta libraries, iRepertoire HTBI primers were used together with Arm-PCR of CDR3 regions. TCRdb fed the multiplex PCR reads into MiXCR, producing one record per CDR3 protein. The sample lists approximately 460,000 distinct CDR3 sequences; approximately 16% were seen once. Looked up from germline, CDR1 is MDHEN and CDR2 is SYDVKM. This CDR3 spans 15 amino acids. Time point specified: newly diagnosed GD, antithyroid drugs for less than 3 months. Following extraction of RNA from PBMCs, that RNA was used to make the TCR library. Regarding this clonotype: The germline gene is not matched at one end of the junction; a read error may be the cause.

This sample also appeared in a second study, on T cells in Graves' hyperthyroidism and ophthalmopathy. As reported in that work: A set of HTBI primers served as the primers for a first-round RT-PCR of the TCR CDR3. Blood held most thyroid clonotypes expanded above 0.001 frequency. The model made its ophthalmopathy prediction, and onset followed a median approximately 7 months later.

V and J are TRBV28 and TRBJ2-3; the D is unclear. This receptor was taken from a woman under 40 with Graves disease. The input for sequencing was peripheral blood mononuclear cells (PBMCs), taken at new diagnosis, from a patient treated with antithyroid drugs. The CDR3 DNA sequence: TGTGTCAGCAGTTTATCTGGTGCCGGGACAGATACGCAGTATTTT. Protein product: CVSSLSGAGTDTQYF.